Listed below are T cell receptor beta chains from one sample, sequenced in a study of T-cell reconstitution after alpha-beta-depleted transplantation in children. TCRdb redid the calling of the PCR reads with MiXCR, one entry per CDR3 protein. The sample records hundreds of thousands of distinct CDR3 sequences, 20% to 30% being singletons. Sequencing used PBMCs, mostly from graft donor cells, obtained 360 days after TCRalphabeta/CD19-depleted stem cell transplant. The receptors derive from a female patient younger than 10 who had a stem cell transplant for congenital amegakaryocytic thrombocytopenia, so the T cells may come from the graft donor. Each CDR3 is given with its conserved first and last residue. The order of the fields is CDR3 length, D gene, J gene, V gene, clone size, CDR3 DNA, CDR3 protein. D genes are given only for firm matches. Part of the rows lack a size; the others show once, few, many or a class for expanded clones.

CDR3 length: 16; D gene: TRBD2; J gene: TRBJ2-1; V gene: TRBV20-1; clone size: -; CDR3 DNA: TGCAGTGCTACCCAGAGCGGGAGTCGGACCTACAATGAGCAGTTCTTC; CDR3 protein: CSATQSGSRTYNEQFF
CDR3 length: 15; D gene: -; J gene: TRBJ2-3; V gene: TRBV19; clone size: -; CDR3 DNA: TGTGCCAGTAGTATATCGCCCCTCCCTCCAGATACGCAGTATTTT; CDR3 protein: CASSISPLPPDTQYF
CDR3 length: 14; D gene: TRBD2; J gene: TRBJ2-7; V gene: TRBV29-1; clone size: many; CDR3 DNA: TGCAGCGTTGGGCGTGCGGGAGGAACCTACGAGCAGTACTTC; CDR3 protein: CSVGRAGGTYEQYF
CDR3 length: 14; D gene: -; J gene: TRBJ2-1; V gene: TRBV12-3/TRBV12-4; clone size: -; CDR3 DNA: TGTGCCAGCAGTTTGAGGACCTACAACAATGAGCAGTTCTTC; CDR3 protein: CASSLRTYNNEQFF
CDR3 length: 15; D gene: -; J gene: TRBJ1-1; V gene: TRBV7-9; clone size: -; CDR3 DNA: TGTGCCAGCACGCCATTCGGGGCGGATAACACTGAAGCTTCCTTT; CDR3 protein: CASTPFGADNTEASF
CDR3 length: 16; D gene: -; J gene: TRBJ1-5; V gene: TRBV7-8; clone size: -; CDR3 DNA: TGTGCCAGCAGCCCCTTAGGGGAGTCATTAAATCAGCCCCAGCATTTT; CDR3 protein: CASSPLGESLNQPQHF
CDR3 length: 14; D gene: -; J gene: TRBJ2-5; V gene: TRBV11-1; clone size: -; CDR3 DNA: TGTGCCAGCAGCCCCCGTTCATACCAAGAGACCCAGTACTTC; CDR3 protein: CASSPRSYQETQYF
CDR3 length: 16; D gene: TRBD2; J gene: TRBJ2-1; V gene: TRBV3-1; clone size: -; CDR3 DNA: TGTGCCAGCAGCCAACAAGGGCTAGCGGCGGGAAATGAGCAGTTCTTC; CDR3 protein: CASSQQGLAAGNEQFF
CDR3 length: 16; D gene: -; J gene: TRBJ1-5; V gene: TRBV4-1; clone size: -; CDR3 DNA: TGCGCCAGCAGCCAAGGAGGGCTGGCTAGCAATCAGCCCCAGCATTTT; CDR3 protein: CASSQGGLASNQPQHF
CDR3 length: 12; D gene: -; J gene: TRBJ1-1; V gene: TRBV5-1; clone size: -; CDR3 DNA: TGCGCCAGCCGCCAGGGGTACACTGAAGCTTTCTTT; CDR3 protein: CASRQGYTEAFF
CDR3 length: 14; D gene: -; J gene: TRBJ2-1; V gene: TRBV28; clone size: -; CDR3 DNA: TGTGCCAGCAGCGGGTCCCAGAGGTACAATGAGCAGTTCTTC; CDR3 protein: CASSGSQRYNEQFF
CDR3 length: 11; D gene: -; J gene: TRBJ1-1; V gene: TRBV29-1; clone size: -; CDR3 DNA: TGCAGCGACGGGACACCCCCGGGAGCTTTCTTT; CDR3 protein: CSDGTPPGAFF
CDR3 length: 14; D gene: -; J gene: TRBJ2-2; V gene: TRBV10-3; clone size: -; CDR3 DNA: TGTGCCATCAGTGGTTACAGGAACACCGGGGAGCTGTTTTTT; CDR3 protein: CAISGYRNTGELFF
CDR3 length: 14; D gene: -; J gene: TRBJ2-3; V gene: TRBV6-5; clone size: -; CDR3 DNA: TGTGCCAGCAGTTACCGGCAGGGCGGAGATACGCAGTATTTT; CDR3 protein: CASSYRQGGDTQYF
CDR3 length: 16; D gene: -; J gene: TRBJ2-4; V gene: TRBV15; clone size: -; CDR3 DNA: TGTGCCACCAGCAGAGGTTCCGGGGAAGCCAAAAACATTCAGTACTTC; CDR3 protein: CATSRGSGEAKNIQYF
CDR3 length: 15; D gene: -; J gene: TRBJ2-5; V gene: TRBV21-1; clone size: many; CDR3 DNA: TGTGCCAGCATCGACCGATCGCCCTCGGGAGAGACCCAGTACTTC; CDR3 protein: CASIDRSPSGETQYF
CDR3 length: 15; D gene: -; J gene: TRBJ2-7; V gene: TRBV5-8; clone size: -; CDR3 DNA: TGTGCCAGCAGCTTGTCGGGACAAGTGGCCTACGAGCAGTACTTC; CDR3 protein: CASSLSGQVAYEQYF
CDR3 length: 15; D gene: TRBD1; J gene: TRBJ2-7; V gene: TRBV20-1; clone size: few; CDR3 DNA: TGCAGTGCTAGAGATTACAGGGGGCTAGTTTACGAGCAGTACTTC; CDR3 protein: CSARDYRGLVYEQYF
CDR3 length: 15; D gene: -; J gene: TRBJ2-7; V gene: TRBV21-1; clone size: many; CDR3 DNA: TGTGCCAGCAGTCTAATTCGGACAGCCTCCTACGAGCAGTACTTC; CDR3 protein: CASSLIRTASYEQYF
CDR3 length: 13; D gene: TRBD1; J gene: TRBJ2-5; V gene: TRBV10-3; clone size: many; CDR3 DNA: TGTGCCATCAGTCAAGGACAGGAAGAGACCCAGTACTTC; CDR3 protein: CAISQGQEETQYF
CDR3 length: 12; D gene: -; J gene: TRBJ2-7; V gene: TRBV20-1; clone size: few; CDR3 DNA: TGCAGTGCTAGATCCGACCAGTACGAGCAGTACTTC; CDR3 protein: CSARSDQYEQYF
CDR3 length: 12; D gene: -; J gene: TRBJ1-2; V gene: TRBV6-5; clone size: few; CDR3 DNA: TGTGCCAGCAGTTACGTAGGAAGTGACTACACCTTC; CDR3 protein: CASSYVGSDYTF
CDR3 length: 13; D gene: TRBD1; J gene: TRBJ2-3; V gene: TRBV6-2/TRBV6-3; clone size: few; CDR3 DNA: TGTGCCGGAAGACAGGGGAGCACAGATACGCAGTATTTT; CDR3 protein: CAGRQGSTDTQYF
CDR3 length: 21; D gene: -; J gene: TRBJ2-1; V gene: TRBV21-1; clone size: few; CDR3 DNA: TGTGCCAGCAGCAACAAAATTGCTGCCGGGACTAGCGGGGACTCCTACAATGAGCAGTTCTTC; CDR3 protein: CASSNKIAAGTSGDSYNEQFF
CDR3 length: 14; D gene: TRBD1; J gene: TRBJ1-4; V gene: TRBV12-3/TRBV12-4; clone size: -; CDR3 DNA: TGTGCCAGCAGTGCAGGGGGCGGATATGAAAAACTGTTTTTT; CDR3 protein: CASSAGGGYEKLFF
CDR3 length: 18; D gene: -; J gene: TRBJ2-5; V gene: TRBV12-3/TRBV12-4; clone size: -; CDR3 DNA: TGTGCCAGCGCATCCCCGGGGCGGGGTCTGCGCCTGTGGGAGACCCAGTACTTC; CDR3 protein: CASASPGRGLRLWETQYF
CDR3 length: 14; D gene: -; J gene: TRBJ1-2; V gene: TRBV6-5; clone size: -; CDR3 DNA: TGTGCCAGCAGTTACTCGGACGGCCCCTATGGCTACACCTTC; CDR3 protein: CASSYSDGPYGYTF
CDR3 length: 15; D gene: -; J gene: TRBJ2-7; V gene: TRBV24-1; clone size: -; CDR3 DNA: TGTGCCACCCTCCGTTTTGGTAGGGTTTGTTACGAGCAGTACTTC; CDR3 protein: CATLRFGRVCYEQYF
CDR3 length: 13; D gene: -; J gene: TRBJ2-5; V gene: TRBV20-1; clone size: -; CDR3 DNA: TGCAGTGCTAGTGAGGCACTTCAGGAGACCCAGTACTTC; CDR3 protein: CSASEALQETQYF
CDR3 length: 14; D gene: -; J gene: TRBJ1-1; V gene: TRBV28; clone size: few; CDR3 DNA: TGTGCCAGCAGTTTATACCTCGGGGACGCTGAAGCTTTCTTT; CDR3 protein: CASSLYLGDAEAFF
CDR3 length: 15; D gene: -; J gene: TRBJ2-3; V gene: TRBV3-1; clone size: -; CDR3 DNA: TGTGCCAGCAGCCCTCCCGAGGGGCTTACAGATACGCAGTATTTT; CDR3 protein: CASSPPEGLTDTQYF
CDR3 length: 15; D gene: TRBD2; J gene: TRBJ2-1; V gene: TRBV7-2; clone size: -; CDR3 DNA: TGTGCCAGCAGCTTGGCTAGCGGTGCCTACAATGAGGAGTTCTTC; CDR3 protein: CASSLASGAYNEEFF
CDR3 length: 12; D gene: TRBD2; J gene: TRBJ2-2; V gene: TRBV20-1; clone size: few; CDR3 DNA: TGCAGTAGCGGGAGGGCCGGCGGGGAGCTGTTTTTT; CDR3 protein: CSSGRAGGELFF